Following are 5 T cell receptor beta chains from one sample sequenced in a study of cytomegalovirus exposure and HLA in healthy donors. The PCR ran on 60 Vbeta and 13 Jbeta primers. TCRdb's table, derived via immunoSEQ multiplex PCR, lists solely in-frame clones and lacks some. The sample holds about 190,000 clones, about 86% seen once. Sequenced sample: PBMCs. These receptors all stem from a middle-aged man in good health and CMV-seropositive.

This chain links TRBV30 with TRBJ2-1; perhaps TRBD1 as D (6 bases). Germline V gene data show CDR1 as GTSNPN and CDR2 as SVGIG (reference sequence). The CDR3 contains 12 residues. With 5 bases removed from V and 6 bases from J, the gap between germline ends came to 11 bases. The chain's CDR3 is CAWVRGSNEQFF. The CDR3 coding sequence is TGTGCCTGGGTCAGGGGCTCCAATGAGCAGTTCTTC. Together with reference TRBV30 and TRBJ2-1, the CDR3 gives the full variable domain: SQTIHQWPATLVQPVGSPLSLECTVEGTSNPNLYWYRQAAGRGLQLLFYSVGIGQISSEVPQNLSASRPQDRQFILSSKKLLLSDSGFYLCAWVRGSNEQFFGPGTRLTVL.

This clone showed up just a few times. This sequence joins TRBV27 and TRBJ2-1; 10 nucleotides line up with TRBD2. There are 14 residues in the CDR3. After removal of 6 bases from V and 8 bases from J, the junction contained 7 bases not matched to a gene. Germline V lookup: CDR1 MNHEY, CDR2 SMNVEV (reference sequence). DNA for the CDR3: TGTGCCAGCAGCGGACTAGCGGTCTCCCATGAGCAGTTCTTC. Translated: CASSGLAVSHEQFF.

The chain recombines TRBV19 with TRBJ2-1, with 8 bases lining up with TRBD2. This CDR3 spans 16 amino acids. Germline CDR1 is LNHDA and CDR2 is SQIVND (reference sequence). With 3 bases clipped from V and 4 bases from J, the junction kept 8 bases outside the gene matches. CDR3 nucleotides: TGTGCCAGTAGTATCGACGGGAGGGCCGGATACAATGAGCAGTTCTTC. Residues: CASSIDGRAGYNEQFF. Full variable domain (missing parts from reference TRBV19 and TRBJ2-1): DGGITQSPKYLFRKEGQNVTLSCEQNLNHDAMYWYRQDPGQGLRLIYYSQIVNDFQKGDIAEGYSVSREKKESFPLTVTSAQKNPTAFYLCASSIDGRAGYNEQFFGPGTRLTVL.

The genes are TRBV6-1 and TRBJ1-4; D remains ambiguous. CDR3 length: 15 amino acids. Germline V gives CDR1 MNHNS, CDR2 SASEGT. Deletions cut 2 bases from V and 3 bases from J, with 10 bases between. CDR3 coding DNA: TGTGCCAGCAGTGAAATAGGGAGGGCTAATGAAAAACTGTTTTTT. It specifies CASSEIGRANEKLFF.

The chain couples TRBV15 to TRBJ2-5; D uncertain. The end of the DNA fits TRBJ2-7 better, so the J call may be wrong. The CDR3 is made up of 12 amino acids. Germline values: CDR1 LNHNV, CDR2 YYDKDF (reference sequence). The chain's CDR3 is CATSRDPHEQYF. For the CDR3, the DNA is TGTGCCACCAGCAGAGATCCCCACGAGCAGTACTTC.